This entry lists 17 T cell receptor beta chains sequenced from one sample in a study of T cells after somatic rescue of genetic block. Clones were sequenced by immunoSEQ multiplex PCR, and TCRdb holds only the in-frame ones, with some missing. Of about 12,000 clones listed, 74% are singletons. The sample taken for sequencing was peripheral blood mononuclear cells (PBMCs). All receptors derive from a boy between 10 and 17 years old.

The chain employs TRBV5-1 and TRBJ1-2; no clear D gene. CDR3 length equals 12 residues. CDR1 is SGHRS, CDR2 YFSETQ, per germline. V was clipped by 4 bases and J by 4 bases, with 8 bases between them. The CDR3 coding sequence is TGCGCCAGCAGCCCAGGTCGCTATGGCTACACCTTC. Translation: CASSPGRYGYTF.

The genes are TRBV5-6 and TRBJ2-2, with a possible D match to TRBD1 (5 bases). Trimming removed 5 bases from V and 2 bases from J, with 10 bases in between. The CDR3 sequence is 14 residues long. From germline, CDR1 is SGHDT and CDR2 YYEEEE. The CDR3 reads CASSFDRNTGELFF. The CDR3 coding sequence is TGTGCCAGCAGTTTCGACAGAAACACCGGGGAGCTGTTTTTT.

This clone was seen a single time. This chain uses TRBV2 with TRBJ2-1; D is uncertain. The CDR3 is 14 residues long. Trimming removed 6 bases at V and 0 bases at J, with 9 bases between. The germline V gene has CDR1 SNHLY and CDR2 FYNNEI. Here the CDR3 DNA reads TGTGCCAGCAGCGGACGCAGCTCCTACAATGAGCAGTTCTTC. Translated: CASSGRSSYNEQFF.

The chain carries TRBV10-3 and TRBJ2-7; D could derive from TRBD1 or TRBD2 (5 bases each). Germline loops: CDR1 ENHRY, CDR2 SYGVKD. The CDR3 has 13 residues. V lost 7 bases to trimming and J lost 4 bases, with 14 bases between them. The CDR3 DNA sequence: TGTGCCATCAATGGACTTTGGGGGTACGAGCAGTACTTC. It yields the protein CAINGLWGYEQYF.

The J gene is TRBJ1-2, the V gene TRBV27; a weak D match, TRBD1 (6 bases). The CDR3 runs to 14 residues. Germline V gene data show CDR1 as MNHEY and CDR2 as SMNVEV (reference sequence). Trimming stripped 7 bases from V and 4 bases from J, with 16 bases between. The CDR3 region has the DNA TGTGCCAGCAAGCCAGGACAGTCTTCCTATGGCTACACCTTC. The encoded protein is CASKPGQSSYGYTF.

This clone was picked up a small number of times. The DNA of the CDR3 is TGTGCCAGCAGAAGACAGGGCCTCTGGGGGGCCAACGTCCTGACTTTC. It is translated as CASRRQGLWGANVLTF. V usage is TRBV7-8 and J usage is TRBJ2-6; 7 bases line up with TRBD1. This CDR3 is 16 amino acids long. V gave up 6 bases and J gave up 4 bases; unmatched junction bases: 9. The germline V gene encodes CDR1 SGHVS and CDR2 FQNEAQ.

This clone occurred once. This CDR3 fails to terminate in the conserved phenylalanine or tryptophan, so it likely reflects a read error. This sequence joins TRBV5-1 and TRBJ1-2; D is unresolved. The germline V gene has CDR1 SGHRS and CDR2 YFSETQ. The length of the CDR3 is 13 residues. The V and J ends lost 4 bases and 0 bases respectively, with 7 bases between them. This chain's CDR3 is CASSVQTNYGYTS. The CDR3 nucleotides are TGCGCCAGCAGCGTACAGACTAACTATGGCTACACCTCC.

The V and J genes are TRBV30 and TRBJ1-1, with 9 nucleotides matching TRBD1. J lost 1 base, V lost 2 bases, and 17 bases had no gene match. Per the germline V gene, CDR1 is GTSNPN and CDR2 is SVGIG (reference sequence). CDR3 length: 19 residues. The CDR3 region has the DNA TGTGCCTGGAGTCATCTTGGGACAGGGACGAGTTGGAAGAACACTGAAGCTTTCTTT. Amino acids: CAWSHLGTGTSWKNTEAFF.

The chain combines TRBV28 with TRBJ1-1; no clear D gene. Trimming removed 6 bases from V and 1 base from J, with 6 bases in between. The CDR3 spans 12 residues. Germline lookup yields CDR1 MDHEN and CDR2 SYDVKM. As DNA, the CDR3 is TGTGCCAGCAGGGGATGGAACACTGAAGCTTTCTTT. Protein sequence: CASRGWNTEAFF.

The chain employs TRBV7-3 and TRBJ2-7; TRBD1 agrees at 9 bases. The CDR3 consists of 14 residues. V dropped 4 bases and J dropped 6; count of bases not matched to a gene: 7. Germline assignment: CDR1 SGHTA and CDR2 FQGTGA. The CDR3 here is CASSSGQGLSEQYF. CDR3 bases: TGTGCCAGCAGCTCGGGACAGGGTTTAAGCGAGCAGTACTTC.

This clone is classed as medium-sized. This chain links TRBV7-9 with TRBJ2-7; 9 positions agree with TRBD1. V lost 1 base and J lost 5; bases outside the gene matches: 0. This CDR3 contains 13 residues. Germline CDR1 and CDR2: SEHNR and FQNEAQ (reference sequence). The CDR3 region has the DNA TGTGCCAGCAGCTTAGGACAGGGGGACGAGCAGTACTTC. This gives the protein CASSLGQGDEQYF.

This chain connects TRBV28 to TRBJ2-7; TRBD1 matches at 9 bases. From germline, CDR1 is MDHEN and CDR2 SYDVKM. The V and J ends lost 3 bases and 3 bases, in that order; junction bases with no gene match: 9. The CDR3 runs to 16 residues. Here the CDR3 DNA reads TGTGCCAGCAGTTTGCGGGACAGGGTCCCTCTCTACGAGCAGTACTTC. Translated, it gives CASSLRDRVPLYEQYF.

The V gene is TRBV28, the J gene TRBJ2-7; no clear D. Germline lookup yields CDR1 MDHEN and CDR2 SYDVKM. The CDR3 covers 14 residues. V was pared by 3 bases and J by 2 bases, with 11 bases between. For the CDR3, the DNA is TGTGCCAGCAGTTTCTCTGGACCAGCCTACGAGCAGTACTTC. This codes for CASSFSGPAYEQYF.

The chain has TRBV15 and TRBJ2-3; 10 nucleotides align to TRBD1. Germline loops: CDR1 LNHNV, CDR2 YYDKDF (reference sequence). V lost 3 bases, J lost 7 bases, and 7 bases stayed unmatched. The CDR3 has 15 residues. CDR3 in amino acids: CATSRPGQGLHTQYF. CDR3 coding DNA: TGTGCCACCAGCAGGCCGGGACAGGGGTTACATACGCAGTATTTT.

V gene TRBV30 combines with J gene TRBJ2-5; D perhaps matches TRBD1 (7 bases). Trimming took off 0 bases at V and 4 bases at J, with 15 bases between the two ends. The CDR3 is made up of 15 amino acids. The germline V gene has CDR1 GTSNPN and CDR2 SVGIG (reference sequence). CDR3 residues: CAWSVSQGGGETQYF. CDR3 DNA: TGTGCCTGGAGTGTAAGCCAGGGGGGAGGAGAGACCCAGTACTTC. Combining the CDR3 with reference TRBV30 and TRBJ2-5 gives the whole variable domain SQTIHQWPATLVQPVGSPLSLECTVEGTSNPNLYWYRQAAGRGLQLLFYSVGIGQISSEVPQNLSASRPQDRQFILSSKKLLLSDSGFYLCAWSVSQGGGETQYFGPGTRLLVL.

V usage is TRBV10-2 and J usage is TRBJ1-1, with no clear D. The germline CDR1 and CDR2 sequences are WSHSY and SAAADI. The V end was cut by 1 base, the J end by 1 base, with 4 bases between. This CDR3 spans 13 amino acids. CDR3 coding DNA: TGCGCCAGCAGTGAGTGGGGGAACACTGAAGCTTTCTTT. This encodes CASSEWGNTEAFF.

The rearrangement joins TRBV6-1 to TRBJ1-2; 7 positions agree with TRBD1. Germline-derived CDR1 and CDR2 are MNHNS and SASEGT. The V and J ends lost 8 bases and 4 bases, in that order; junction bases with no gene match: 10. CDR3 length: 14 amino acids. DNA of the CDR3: TGTGCCAGCGCACTACAGGGGCCGCCCTATGGCTACACCTTC. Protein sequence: CASALQGPPYGYTF.